What follows are 15 T cell receptor beta chains derived from one specimen sequenced in a study of neoadjuvant nivolumab and ipilimumab in lung cancer. Sequencing was performed with immunoSEQ multiplex PCR; in TCRdb, only in-frame clones are kept and a portion is missing. The sample carries 15,000 to 20,000 clones, about 72% recorded once. The sequenced sample was tumor tissue, obtained after neoadjuvant nivolumab, alone or with ipilimumab, at or shortly before surgery. The origin of the receptors is an adult with non-small cell lung cancer.

The chain combines TRBV5-1 with TRBJ2-1; 7 positions agree with TRBD2. This CDR3 has 15 residues. Trimming cost V 4 bases and J 3 bases; bases outside gene matches: 7. Per germline, CDR1 SGHRS and CDR2 YFSETQ. The CDR3 here is CASSGAGTNYNEQFF. CDR3 coding DNA: TGCGCCAGCAGCGGGGCAGGGACTAACTACAATGAGCAGTTCTTC.

The chain combines TRBV11-2 with TRBJ2-7; a possible D gene is TRBD1 (6 bases). Per germline, CDR1 SGHAT and CDR2 FQNNGV. CDR3 length: 14 residues. Trimming took off 1 base at V and 5 bases at J, with 12 bases between the two ends. CDR3 protein: CASSLVTGIHEQYF. The CDR3 nucleotides read TGTGCCAGCAGCTTAGTAACAGGGATCCACGAGCAGTACTTC.

This sequence joins TRBV30 and TRBJ1-1; D is unclear. The CDR3 runs to 13 residues. Trimming left V 6 bases short and J 3 bases short, with 14 bases between. Germline values: CDR1 GTSNPN, CDR2 SVGIG (reference sequence). The CDR3 reads CACALEVDTEAFF. In DNA, the CDR3 is TGTGCCTGCGCCCTGGAGGTGGACACTGAAGCTTTCTTT.

This chain links TRBV7-8 with TRBJ1-5, with 9 bases matching TRBD1. Germline CDR1 SGHVS, CDR2 FQNEAQ. The CDR3 covers 15 residues. V trimming: 5 bases; J trimming: 4 bases; junction bases outside the gene matches: 6. In DNA form, the CDR3 reads TGTGCCAGCAGCCTACGGACAGGGGAAAATCAGCCCCAGCATTTT. Amino acids: CASSLRTGENQPQHF. The entire variable domain, with the rest obtained from reference TRBV7-8 and TRBJ1-5, is as follows: GAGVSQSPRYKVAKRGQDVALRCDPISGHVSLFWYQQALGQGPEFLTYFQNEAQLDKSGLPSDRFFAERPEGSVSTLKIQRTQQEDSAVYLCASSLRTGENQPQHFGDGTRLSIL.

The chain carries TRBV6-5 and TRBJ2-7, with 7 positions matching TRBD1. J was trimmed by 2 bases and V by 6 bases; bases with no gene match: 10. From germline, CDR1 is MNHEY and CDR2 SVGAGI. The CDR3 length is 15 residues. Here the CDR3 DNA reads TGTGCCAGCAGCCCCTCCAGGGGGACAACCTACGAGCAGTACTTC. Its protein product is CASSPSRGTTYEQYF.

The gene calls are TRBV15 and TRBJ2-3; 10 bases are shared with TRBD2. The V gene end was trimmed by 0 bases and the J gene end by 5 bases; junction bases not matched to a gene: 5. CDR1 LNHNV and CDR2 YYDKDF come from the germline V gene (reference sequence). The CDR3 sequence is 16 residues long. The CDR3 loop reads CATSRESGGGKDTQYF. DNA of the CDR3: TGTGCCACCAGCAGAGAGAGCGGGGGGGGCAAAGATACGCAGTATTTT.

This sequence joins TRBV6-1 and TRBJ1-2, with TRBD1 identical over 9 bases. V trimming: 6 bases; J trimming: 6 bases; junction bases outside the gene matches: 17. Germline CDR1 and CDR2: MNHNS and SASEGT. CDR3 size: 17 residues. CDR3: CASREQPRTGVYHGYTF. The CDR3 DNA is TGTGCCAGCAGGGAACAACCCCGGACAGGGGTTTACCATGGCTACACCTTC.

The sample holds a few counts of this clone. This chain joins TRBV19 and TRBJ1-5, with 11 bases fitting TRBD1. CDR3 length equals 14 residues. The germline V gene has CDR1 LNHDA and CDR2 SQIVND (reference sequence). The J segment lost 4 bases and the V segment lost 7 bases, leaving 3 bases of the junction unmatched. Written as DNA, the CDR3 is TGTGCCAGTACCGGGACAGGGGGAAATCAGCCCCAGCATTTT. It specifies CASTGTGGNQPQHF.

The table lists this clone with a count of one. The V call is TRBV6-5, the J call TRBJ2-7; no clear D. There are 14 residues in the CDR3. Trimming cost V 1 base and J 2 bases, with 9 bases left between them. Germline CDR1 reads MNHEY; CDR2 reads SVGAGI. The CDR3 protein is CASSYWQRPYEQYF. The CDR3 DNA is TGTGCCAGCAGTTACTGGCAGCGACCCTACGAGCAGTACTTC.

The sample holds one count of this clone. This rearrangement joins TRBV5-4 to TRBJ2-7; D is possibly TRBD1 (5 bases). The CDR3 spans 13 residues. From germline, CDR1 is SGHNT and CDR2 YYREEE (reference sequence). V was cut by 3 bases and J by 3 bases, with 10 bases left in between. The CDR3 DNA reads as TGTGCCAGCAGCTCTATTCAGGGCTACGAGCAGTACTTC. Amino acids: CASSSIQGYEQYF.

This chain uses TRBV6-5 with TRBJ2-1, with 7 bases lining up with TRBD1. Unmatched junction bases numbered 13, after V lost 6 bases and J lost 8 bases. CDR1 and CDR2 from the germline V gene are MNHEY and SVGAGI. This CDR3 is 15 amino acids long. In nucleotides, the CDR3 is TGTGCCAGCAGGCAGGGGACAGTAGGACGTGATGAGCAGTTCTTC. Its protein product is CASRQGTVGRDEQFF.

The chain carries TRBV29-1 and TRBJ2-3; perhaps TRBD1 as D (6 bases). Trimming cost V 5 bases and J 1 base, with 7 bases left between them. Germline assignment: CDR1 SQVTM and CDR2 ANQGSEA. The CDR3 spans 12 residues. CDR3 in DNA: TGCAGCGTTCGACAGGGCACAGATACGCAGTATTTT. Its protein is CSVRQGTDTQYF.

Concerning this clone: This specimen includes other DNA sequences encoding the same CDR3. V is TRBV6-5 and J is TRBJ2-7; D uncertain. The V gene's germline CDR1 is MNHEY and CDR2 SVGAGI. Trimming pared 8 bases from V and 3 bases from J, leaving 2 bases between. The CDR3 contains 9 residues. The CDR3: CASDYEQYF. In DNA, the CDR3 is TGTGCCAGCGACTACGAGCAGTACTTC.

V usage is TRBV5-1 and J usage is TRBJ1-1; 7 bases fit TRBD1. Losses at the gene ends were 3 bases for V and 0 bases for J; bases not matched to a gene: 8. CDR1 and CDR2 (germline): SGHRS, YFSETQ. This CDR3 region has 16 residues. CDR3: CASSSTPTGMNTEAFF. DNA of the CDR3: TGCGCCAGCAGCTCGACTCCGACAGGGATGAACACTGAAGCTTTCTTT.

This clone was detected only a few times. The genes are TRBV6-5 and TRBJ1-1; D is possibly TRBD1 (5 bases). Germline lookup yields CDR1 MNHEY and CDR2 SVGAGI. The V end was cut by 6 bases, the J end by 4 bases, with 18 bases between. The CDR3 is 15 residues long. The DNA of the CDR3 is TGTGCCAGCAGCCCGGCGGGGGAAGAGAGCACTGAAGCTTTCTTT. Translating gives CASSPAGEESTEAFF.